These T cell receptor beta chains were read from a single sample in a study of blood T cell repertoires in COVID-19. Libraries were prepared by immunoSEQ multiplex PCR; TCRdb keeps only in-frame clonotypes and omits some of them. The repertoire includes 80,000 to 100,000 clones, 70% to 90% of them detected once, and 18% sits in the top ten. Sequenced: peripheral blood. Receptors were obtained from an elderly woman with acute or convalescent COVID-19. Both conserved end residues are part of each CDR3. Each record gives: J gene, D gene, clone size, V gene, CDR3 DNA, CDR3 protein. The D gene is left open where the match is weak. Clone size is shown for a subset of rows, as once, few, many or a class of expanded clone.

j_gene: TRBJ1-1
d_gene: .
abundance: .
v_gene: TRBV19
CDR3nt: TGTGCCAGTAGCCTCTCGGGATCCATGAACACTGAAGCTTTCTTT
CDR3aa: CASSLSGSMNTEAFF

j_gene: TRBJ2-3
d_gene: TRBD2
abundance: .
v_gene: TRBV5-1
CDR3nt: TGCGCCAGCAGCTTTAGCGGGGGGAAGACAGATACGCAGTATTTT
CDR3aa: CASSFSGGKTDTQYF

j_gene: TRBJ2-7
d_gene: .
abundance: .
v_gene: TRBV4-2
CDR3nt: TGTGCCAGCAGCCCTCCGGGCGGGGGCGCCTACGAGCAGTACTTC
CDR3aa: CASSPPGGGAYEQYF

j_gene: TRBJ1-1
d_gene: TRBD1
abundance: .
v_gene: TRBV27
CDR3nt: TGTGCCAGTTCAATCAACAGGGGCGGTGAAGCTTTCTTT
CDR3aa: CASSINRGGEAFF

j_gene: TRBJ1-2
d_gene: TRBD1
abundance: .
v_gene: TRBV6-1
CDR3nt: TGTGCCAGCAGTGAAGCGTACGAGACAGGGGGCCATGGCTACACCTTC
CDR3aa: CASSEAYETGGHGYTF

j_gene: TRBJ2-3
d_gene: TRBD2
abundance: .
v_gene: TRBV19
CDR3nt: TGTGCCAGTATGGGGGGGGTGGGGTTTACCACAGATACGCAGTATTTT
CDR3aa: CASMGGVGFTTDTQYF

j_gene: TRBJ2-6
d_gene: .
abundance: .
v_gene: TRBV5-4
CDR3nt: TGTGCCAGCAGCTTAACAGCACGCTCTGGGGCCAACGTCCTGACTTTC
CDR3aa: CASSLTARSGANVLTF

j_gene: TRBJ2-3
d_gene: TRBD2
abundance: .
v_gene: TRBV27
CDR3nt: TGTGCCAGCAGTTTAGTAGCGGGGGGCACAGATACGCAGTATTTT
CDR3aa: CASSLVAGGTDTQYF

j_gene: TRBJ2-2
d_gene: .
abundance: once
v_gene: TRBV19
CDR3nt: TGTGCCAGTAGTATAGACAGGGGCACCGGGGAGCTGTTTTTT
CDR3aa: CASSIDRGTGELFF

j_gene: TRBJ1-5
d_gene: .
abundance: .
v_gene: TRBV2
CDR3nt: TGTGCCAGCAGTGTTCAGGGGAGCAATCAGCCCCAGCATTTT
CDR3aa: CASSVQGSNQPQHF

j_gene: TRBJ1-5
d_gene: .
abundance: .
v_gene: TRBV11-3
CDR3nt: TGTGCCAGCAGCTTAAGGATTCGGACTCGCAATCAGCCCCAGCATTTT
CDR3aa: CASSLRIRTRNQPQHF

j_gene: TRBJ1-6
d_gene: .
abundance: .
v_gene: TRBV12-5
CDR3nt: TGTGCTAGTGGCCGATCACAGGGAATCAATTCACCCCTCCACTTT
CDR3aa: CASGRSQGINSPLHF

j_gene: TRBJ2-1
d_gene: TRBD2
abundance: .
v_gene: TRBV12-3/TRBV12-4
CDR3nt: TGTGCCACGACTAGCGGGGCCTACAATGAGCAGTTCTTC
CDR3aa: CATTSGAYNEQFF

j_gene: TRBJ1-5
d_gene: TRBD1
abundance: .
v_gene: TRBV19
CDR3nt: TGTGCCAGTAGTTACAACAGGGGGCCTGGTCAGCCCCAGCATTTT
CDR3aa: CASSYNRGPGQPQHF

j_gene: TRBJ2-3
d_gene: .
abundance: .
v_gene: TRBV4-1
CDR3nt: TGCGCCAGCACCCTTCGGGATGCCTTCAGCGGCAGCACAGATACGCAGTATTTT
CDR3aa: CASTLRDAFSGSTDTQYF

j_gene: TRBJ1-2
d_gene: .
abundance: few
v_gene: TRBV25-1
CDR3nt: TGTGCCAGCGGGCCAGCTACTAACTATGGCTACACCTTC
CDR3aa: CASGPATNYGYTF

j_gene: TRBJ2-3
d_gene: .
abundance: .
v_gene: TRBV27
CDR3nt: TGTGCCAGCAGTTTCAGGGGCACAGATACGCAGTATTTT
CDR3aa: CASSFRGTDTQYF

j_gene: TRBJ2-7
d_gene: .
abundance: few
v_gene: TRBV19
CDR3nt: TGTGCCAGTAGTACCCGACAGGACGGGTACGAGCAGTACTTC
CDR3aa: CASSTRQDGYEQYF

j_gene: TRBJ1-4
d_gene: .
abundance: .
v_gene: TRBV5-1
CDR3nt: TGCGCCAGCAGCTTGGAAGGGACTACCAATGAAAAACTGTTTTTT
CDR3aa: CASSLEGTTNEKLFF

j_gene: TRBJ2-1
d_gene: TRBD1
abundance: few
v_gene: TRBV5-1
CDR3nt: TGCGCCAGCAGCTTACAGGGGGGATCCTACAATGAGCAGTTCTTC
CDR3aa: CASSLQGGSYNEQFF

j_gene: TRBJ1-6
d_gene: TRBD1
abundance: .
v_gene: TRBV5-1
CDR3nt: TGCGCCAGCAGCGGGGGACAGGTTAATTCACCCCTCCACTTT
CDR3aa: CASSGGQVNSPLHF

j_gene: TRBJ1-5
d_gene: TRBD1
abundance: few
v_gene: TRBV5-6
CDR3nt: TGTGCCAGCAGCTCCACGGGACAGGGGAATCAGCCCCAGCATTTT
CDR3aa: CASSSTGQGNQPQHF

j_gene: TRBJ1-4
d_gene: TRBD1
abundance: .
v_gene: TRBV6-4
CDR3nt: TGTGCCAGCAGTGACCCCCTGGTGGGACAGGTCGTTCATTGTGCAACTAATGAAAAACTGTTTTTT
CDR3aa: CASSDPLVGQVVHCATNEKLFF

j_gene: TRBJ1-4
d_gene: TRBD1
abundance: .
v_gene: TRBV2
CDR3nt: TGTGCCAGCATGGTCGGAGGGACAGGGGCTAATGAAAAACTGTTTTTT
CDR3aa: CASMVGGTGANEKLFF

j_gene: TRBJ2-1
d_gene: TRBD2
abundance: .
v_gene: TRBV6-5
CDR3nt: TGTGCCAGCTCAGCGCTGCGGGGGGCCATTGAGCAGTTCTTC
CDR3aa: CASSALRGAIEQFF

j_gene: TRBJ2-5
d_gene: .
abundance: .
v_gene: TRBV7-3
CDR3nt: TGTGCCAGCAGCTTGAACGGTTTCGGTATTTCGGAGACCCAGTACTTC
CDR3aa: CASSLNGFGISETQYF

j_gene: TRBJ1-2
d_gene: .
abundance: .
v_gene: TRBV5-4
CDR3nt: TGTGCCAGCAGCTCGGGCGTCTGGACAGACTCCGGCTACACCTTC
CDR3aa: CASSSGVWTDSGYTF

j_gene: TRBJ2-1
d_gene: TRBD1
abundance: once
v_gene: TRBV19
CDR3nt: TGTGCCAGTAGCCCCCTGGGCAGGGGGCCCTACAATGAGCAGTTCTTC
CDR3aa: CASSPLGRGPYNEQFF

j_gene: TRBJ2-5
d_gene: TRBD2
abundance: .
v_gene: TRBV5-1
CDR3nt: TGCGCCAGCAGCTTGGCCCTAGCGGGGGGGCCCGAGACCCAGTACTTC
CDR3aa: CASSLALAGGPETQYF

j_gene: TRBJ1-2
d_gene: .
abundance: .
v_gene: TRBV6-6
CDR3nt: TGTGCCAGCAGCCCCGACGGAGACTATGGCTACACCTTC
CDR3aa: CASSPDGDYGYTF

j_gene: TRBJ2-3
d_gene: .
abundance: .
v_gene: TRBV5-4
CDR3nt: TGTGCCAGCAGCCGACAAATCGGCACAGATACGCAGTATTTT
CDR3aa: CASSRQIGTDTQYF

j_gene: TRBJ2-5
d_gene: .
abundance: .
v_gene: TRBV7-9
CDR3nt: TGTGCCAGCAGCCAGGGGCCGGGCAGTATTTACCAAGAGACCCAGTACTTC
CDR3aa: CASSQGPGSIYQETQYF

j_gene: TRBJ2-5
d_gene: TRBD2
abundance: .
v_gene: TRBV6-6
CDR3nt: TGTGCCAGCAGTTCCCTAGCGGGGGGGAAGGAGACCCAGTACTTC
CDR3aa: CASSSLAGGKETQYF

j_gene: TRBJ2-3
d_gene: TRBD2
abundance: .
v_gene: TRBV13
CDR3nt: TGTGCCAGCAGCTTAAGGCTAGCGGGGGGGCCCGGCACAGATACGCAGTATTTT
CDR3aa: CASSLRLAGGPGTDTQYF

j_gene: TRBJ2-5
d_gene: TRBD2
abundance: .
v_gene: TRBV5-1
CDR3nt: TGCGCCAGCAGCGGAGGGGCGGGGGGACAAGAGACCCAGTACTTC
CDR3aa: CASSGGAGGQETQYF

j_gene: TRBJ2-1
d_gene: TRBD2
abundance: .
v_gene: TRBV24-1
CDR3nt: TGTGCCACCAGTGGAGTTAGCGGGGGTATTTACAATGAGCAGTTCTTC
CDR3aa: CATSGVSGGIYNEQFF

j_gene: TRBJ1-2
d_gene: .
abundance: .
v_gene: TRBV9
CDR3nt: TGTGCCAGCAGCGTAGGATCTTGGCCGTCTGTCTCCTTAGGCTACACCTTC
CDR3aa: CASSVGSWPSVSLGYTF

j_gene: TRBJ2-7
d_gene: .
abundance: few
v_gene: TRBV3-1/TRBV3-2
CDR3nt: TGTGCCAGCAGCCCTTGGCGGGGGCAGGAGCAGTACTTC
CDR3aa: CASSPWRGQEQYF

j_gene: TRBJ2-1
d_gene: TRBD1
abundance: few
v_gene: TRBV27
CDR3nt: TGTGCCAGCAGTTTAAAGACAGGGCTCAACTACAATGAGCAGTTCTTC
CDR3aa: CASSLKTGLNYNEQFF

j_gene: TRBJ2-1
d_gene: TRBD2
abundance: .
v_gene: TRBV2
CDR3nt: TGTGCCAGCAGTCCACTAGCGGGGGGTTCCAATGAGCAGTTCTTC
CDR3aa: CASSPLAGGSNEQFF

j_gene: TRBJ2-1
d_gene: TRBD2
abundance: .
v_gene: TRBV5-1
CDR3nt: TGCGCCAGCAGCTGGGGCATCGGGGGGACGTACAATGAGCAGTTCTTC
CDR3aa: CASSWGIGGTYNEQFF

j_gene: TRBJ2-7
d_gene: TRBD1
abundance: .
v_gene: TRBV29-1
CDR3nt: TGCAGCTCTGCTATAGGCAGGGGGTTTGATTACGAGCAGTACTTC
CDR3aa: CSSAIGRGFDYEQYF

j_gene: TRBJ2-1
d_gene: TRBD2
abundance: .
v_gene: TRBV5-4
CDR3nt: TGTGCCAGCAGCGCCAGACTAGCGGGGGGGCCAAATGAGCAGTTCTTC
CDR3aa: CASSARLAGGPNEQFF

j_gene: TRBJ2-2
d_gene: .
abundance: .
v_gene: TRBV19
CDR3nt: TGTGCCAGTAGTATTTCGGTTCTCAGGGCCGGCGGCGGGGAGCTGTTTTTT
CDR3aa: CASSISVLRAGGGELFF

j_gene: TRBJ1-2
d_gene: TRBD1
abundance: .
v_gene: TRBV6-6
CDR3nt: TGTGCCAGCAGTTACCGAGACAGGGGTGGCTACACCTTC
CDR3aa: CASSYRDRGGYTF

j_gene: TRBJ2-7
d_gene: .
abundance: once
v_gene: TRBV2
CDR3nt: TGTGCCAGCAGGGGGGGTTACGAGCAGTACTTC
CDR3aa: CASRGGYEQYF

j_gene: TRBJ1-1
d_gene: .
abundance: .
v_gene: TRBV29-1
CDR3nt: TGCAGCGCCGCCCGACTGATGAACACTGAAGCTTTCTTT
CDR3aa: CSAARLMNTEAFF

j_gene: TRBJ2-2
d_gene: TRBD1
abundance: .
v_gene: TRBV19
CDR3nt: TGTGCCAGTAGCCGCTGGACAGGGAACAGGTTGAACACCGGGGAGCTGTTTTTT
CDR3aa: CASSRWTGNRLNTGELFF

j_gene: TRBJ1-2
d_gene: TRBD1
abundance: .
v_gene: TRBV10-3
CDR3nt: TGTGCCATCAGTGGACCGGGACAGGGGGCGGATGGCTACACCTTC
CDR3aa: CAISGPGQGADGYTF

j_gene: TRBJ1-2
d_gene: .
abundance: .
v_gene: TRBV23-1
CDR3nt: TGCGCCAGCAGTCAAACCCGGGGAGGATCCTATGGCTACACCTTC
CDR3aa: CASSQTRGGSYGYTF